This T cell receptor beta chain was recorded in a study of blood T cells in healthy people across ages. In germline, CDR1 is MGHRA, CDR2 YSYEKL. With V trimmed by 5 bases and J by 2 bases, 6 bases remained unmatched. This CDR3 spans 14 amino acids. The authors ran a second PCR of roughly 6 to 12 cycles using a sample-barcoded 5' primer and a J-beta primer mix. TCRdb reanalysed the 5' RACE reads using MiXCR and keeps one entry per CDR3 protein. The repertoire holds 450,000 to 650,000 distinct CDR3 sequences, with 20% to 30% as singletons. The sample also formed part of further work on T cells of mothers and their children.

The genes are TRBV4-1 and TRBJ2-7, with 7 bases that match TRBD1. This clonotype originated in a boy younger than 18 in good health. The source material was blood. Here the CDR3 DNA reads TGCGCCAGCAGCTACCCGGGACAGACCTACGAGCAGTACTTC. This gives the protein CASSYPGQTYEQYF.